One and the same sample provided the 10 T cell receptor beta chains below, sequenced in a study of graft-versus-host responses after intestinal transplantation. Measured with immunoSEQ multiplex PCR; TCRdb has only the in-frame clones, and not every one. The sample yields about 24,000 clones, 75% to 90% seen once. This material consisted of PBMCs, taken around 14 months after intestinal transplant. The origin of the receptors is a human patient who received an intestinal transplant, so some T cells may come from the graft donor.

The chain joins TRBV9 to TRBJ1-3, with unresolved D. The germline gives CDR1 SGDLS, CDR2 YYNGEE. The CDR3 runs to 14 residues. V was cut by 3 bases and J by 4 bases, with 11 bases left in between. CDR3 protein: CASSADGIGNTIYF. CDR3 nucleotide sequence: TGTGCCAGCAGCGCAGACGGGATAGGAAACACCATATATTTT.

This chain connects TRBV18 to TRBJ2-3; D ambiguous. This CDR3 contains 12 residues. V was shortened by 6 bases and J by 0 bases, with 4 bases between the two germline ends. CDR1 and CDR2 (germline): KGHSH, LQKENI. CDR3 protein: CASSDSTDTQYF. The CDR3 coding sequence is TGTGCCAGCTCCGACAGCACAGATACGCAGTATTTT.

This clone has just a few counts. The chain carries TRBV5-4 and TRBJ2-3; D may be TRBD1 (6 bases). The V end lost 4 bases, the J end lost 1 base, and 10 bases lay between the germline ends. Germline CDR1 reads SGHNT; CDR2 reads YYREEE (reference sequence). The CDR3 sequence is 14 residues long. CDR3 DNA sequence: TGTGCCAGCAGCCACCGACAGGGCACAGATACGCAGTATTTT. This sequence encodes CASSHRQGTDTQYF.

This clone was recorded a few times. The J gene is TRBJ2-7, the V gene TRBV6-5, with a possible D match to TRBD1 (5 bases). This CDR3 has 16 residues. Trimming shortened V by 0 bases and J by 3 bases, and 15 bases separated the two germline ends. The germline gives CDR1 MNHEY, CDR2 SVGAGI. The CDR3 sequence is CASSYSLAGPNYEQYF. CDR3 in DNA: TGTGCCAGCAGTTACTCGCTGGCAGGGCCGAACTACGAGCAGTACTTC.

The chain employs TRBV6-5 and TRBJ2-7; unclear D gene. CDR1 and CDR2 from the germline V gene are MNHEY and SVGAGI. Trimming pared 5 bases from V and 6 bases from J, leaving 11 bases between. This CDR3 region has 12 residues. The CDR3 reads CASSRDRREQYF. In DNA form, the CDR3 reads TGTGCCAGCAGTCGAGACCGGCGCGAGCAGTACTTC.

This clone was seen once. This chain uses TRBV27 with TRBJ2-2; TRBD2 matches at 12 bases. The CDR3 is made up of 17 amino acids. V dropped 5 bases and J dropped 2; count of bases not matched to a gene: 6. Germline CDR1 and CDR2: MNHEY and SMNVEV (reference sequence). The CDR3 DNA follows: TGTGCCAGCAGTGGGCTAGCGGGAGGGAAAAACACCGGGGAGCTGTTTTTT. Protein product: CASSGLAGGKNTGELFF.

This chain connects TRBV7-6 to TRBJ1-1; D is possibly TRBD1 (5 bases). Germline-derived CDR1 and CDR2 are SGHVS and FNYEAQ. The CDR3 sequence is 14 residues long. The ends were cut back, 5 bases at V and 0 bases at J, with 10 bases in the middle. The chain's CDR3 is CASSPRDLNTEAFF. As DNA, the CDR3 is TGTGCCAGCAGCCCCCGGGACCTGAACACTGAAGCTTTCTTT.

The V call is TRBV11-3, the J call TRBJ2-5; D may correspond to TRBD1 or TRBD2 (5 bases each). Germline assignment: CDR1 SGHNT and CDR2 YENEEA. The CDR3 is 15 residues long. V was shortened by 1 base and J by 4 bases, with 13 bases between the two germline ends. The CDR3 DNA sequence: TGTGCCAGCAGCTTAGGGGACCGGAACGGAGAGACCCAGTACTTC. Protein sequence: CASSLGDRNGETQYF.

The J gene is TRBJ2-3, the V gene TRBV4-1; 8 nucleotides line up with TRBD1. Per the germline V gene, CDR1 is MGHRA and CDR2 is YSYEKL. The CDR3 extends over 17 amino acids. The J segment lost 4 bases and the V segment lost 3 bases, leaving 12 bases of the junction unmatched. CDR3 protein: CASSQGWRQGSADTQYF. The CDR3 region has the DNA TGCGCCAGCAGCCAGGGCTGGAGACAGGGGTCGGCAGATACGCAGTATTTT.

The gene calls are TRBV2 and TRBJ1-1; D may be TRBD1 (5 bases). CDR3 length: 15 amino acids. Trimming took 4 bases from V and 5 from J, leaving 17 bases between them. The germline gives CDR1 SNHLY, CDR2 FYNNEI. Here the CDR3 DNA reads TGTGCCAGCAGTGGTCAGGGTCCTATTGAGACTGAAGCTTTCTTT. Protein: CASSGQGPIETEAFF. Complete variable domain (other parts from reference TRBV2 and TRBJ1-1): EPEVTQTPSHQVTQMGQEVILRCVPISNHLYFYWYRQILGQKVEFLVSFYNNEISEKSEIFDDQFSVERPDGSNFTLKIRSTKLEDSAMYFCASSGQGPIETEAFFGQGTRLTVV.